The 2 T cell receptor beta chains presented below share a single source sample, sequenced in a study of blood T cell repertoires in COVID-19. Using immunoSEQ multiplex PCR, the repertoire was profiled, and TCRdb retains in-frame clones only, with some absent. The table includes about 69,000 clones, approximately 83% detected once. The specimen was peripheral blood. The source of these receptors is a man aged 40-49 years with COVID-19, enrolled during active disease.

CDR3 loop: CASEGAGELFF. CDR3 sequence (DNA): TGTGCCAGTGAGGGGGCCGGGGAGCTGTTTTTT. V is TRBV6-5 and J is TRBJ2-2, with D perhaps TRBD1 (6 bases). The CDR3 runs to 11 residues. Per germline, CDR1 MNHEY and CDR2 SVGAGI. V was pared by 9 bases and J by 6 bases, with 8 bases between.

The gene calls are TRBV12-3 or TRBV12-4 and TRBJ1-6; D uncertain. The CDR3 sequence is 13 residues long. The V end was cut by 3 bases, the J end by 6 bases, with 6 bases between. The chain's CDR3 is CASSFPGNSPLHF. In DNA form, the CDR3 reads TGTGCCAGCAGTTTCCCCGGTAATTCACCCCTCCACTTT.